This TCR beta chain was captured in a study of T-cell memory formation after mild COVID-19. Study outcomes and limitations: Of the contracting clones, CD4+ ones lay mainly in CM and EM, and CD8+ ones in EMRA.

TCRdb recomputed calls from the 5' RACE reads with MiXCR, one row per CDR3 protein. The sample yields some 300,000 distinct CDR3 sequences, roughly 20% seen once. This clonotype was detected only a few times. What it recognizes is unknown. Per germline, CDR1 SGHRS and CDR2 YFSETQ. V shed 0 bases, J shed 9 bases, and the junction held 7 bases outside the gene matches. The CDR3 length is 15 residues. This TCR was sampled from a man in his late teens or twenties who had mild COVID-19 (a few samples of this study predate the infection). Cell type and time point are not known. The sample was PBMCs or a T cell subset sorted from them (not recorded which). J is TRBJ2-1 and V is TRBV5-1; 9 bases align to TRBD2. The CDR3 DNA is TGCGCCAGCAGCTTGGGACTAGCGGCCTCGGGTGAGCAGTTCTTC. This encodes CASSLGLAASGEQFF.